This TCR beta chain stems from a study of cytomegalovirus exposure and HLA in healthy donors. Generated by immunoSEQ multiplex PCR, the TCRdb table keeps only in-frame clones and is missing some. Found here are about 250,000 clones, less than 90% of them singletons; the top ten hold around 12%. With regard to this clone: The antigen remains unidentified.

Whole-study results and caveats: According to a later analysis, TCR clusters from the first cohort tended to co-occur in the roughly 110 validation repertoires.

From germline, CDR1 is SNHLY and CDR2 FYNNEI. Losses at the gene ends were 8 bases for V and 8 bases for J; bases not matched to a gene: 7. CDR3 length: 13 residues. V is TRBV2 and J is TRBJ2-2; 8 bases map to TRBD1. The receptor was derived from a man aged 18 to 29 in good health and CMV-seropositive. Sequencing used PBMCs. The DNA for the CDR3 is TGTGCCAGCGCTGACAGGGGACGGGGGGAGCTGTTTTTT. This gives the protein CASADRGRGELFF.